The sequence of this T cell receptor beta chain was determined in a study of OX40 agonist ivuxolimab in advanced cancers. Study details: Those treated in dose escalation had hepatocellular carcinoma, melanoma, renal cell cancer or head and neck cancer. Overall study findings and caveats: At 0.1 to 3.0 mg/kg and by week 6, clonal expansion occurred in CD4+ and CD8+ blood T cells. Averaged across samples, CD8+ T cells carried more expanded clones than CD4+ did.

Trimming removed 0 bases at V and 11 bases at J, with 16 bases between. Germline-derived CDR1 and CDR2 are LGHNA and YSLEER. This CDR3 has 14 residues. On this clone: No antigen is known for it.

Any history of autoimmune disease or systemic immunosuppression disqualified patients. The protocol was immunoSEQ multiplex PCR, while the TCRdb copy is restricted to in-frame clones and leaves out a portion. The data show 20,000 to 25,000 clones, more than 65% seen once. V and J are TRBV4-3 and TRBJ1-1; D is undetermined. The sample was CD4+ or CD8+ T cells sorted from blood, taken in a trial of the OX40 agonist ivuxolimab. This clonotype originated in an adult with an advanced solid tumor such as melanoma, head and neck, liver or kidney cancer. The chain's CDR3 is CASSQDLVDGRAFF. The CDR3 DNA sequence: TGCGCCAGCAGCCAAGATCTGGTGGACGGACGGGCTTTCTTT.